This T cell receptor (beta chain) was identified during a study of T cell changes during pregnancy in multiple sclerosis. The CDR3 extends over 15 amino acids. V lost 5 bases, J lost 0 bases, and 14 bases lay in between. Germline-derived CDR1 and CDR2 are MDHEN and SYDVKM. The table came from immunoSEQ multiplex PCR; TCRdb's copy has only in-frame clones and leaves some out. The data contain more than 95,000 clones, over 85% of them singletons. The source of this sequence is a female donor with multiple sclerosis, enrolled in a pregnancy study. The sample here was peripheral blood, taken after pregnancy. The chain combines TRBV28 with TRBJ2-7; perhaps TRBD1 as D (6 bases). The CDR3 spells CASSETGTNSYEQYF. The CDR3 DNA follows: TGTGCCAGCAGTGAAACCGGGACAAACTCCTACGAGCAGTACTTC. The variable domain in full, completed from reference TRBV28 and TRBJ2-7, reads DVKVTQSSRYLVKRTGEKVFLECVQDMDHENMFWYRQDPGLGLRLIYFSYDVKMKEKGDIPEGYSVSREKKERFSLILESASTNQTSMYLCASSETGTNSYEQYFGPGTRLTVT.